A single sample gave rise to the 25 T cell receptor beta chains below, sequenced in a study of molecular identifiers for immune sequencing clone quantification. TCRdb called the PCR reads again in MiXCR, with one record for every CDR3 protein. The sample has over 600,000 distinct CDR3 sequences, 15% to 20% seen once. Sequencing input: naive CD8+ T cells from blood, with Jurkat cell RNA spiked in. The sample's subset: FACS-sorted CD8+CD4-CCR7+CD45RA+ naive T cells. The receptors shown here come from a human donor in good health. Some libraries in this study had Jurkat cell RNA spiked in.

This clonotype was observed at least ten times. The chain links TRBV7-9 to TRBJ1-1; D perhaps matches TRBD1 (6 bases). This CDR3 contains 13 residues. V was pared by 1 base and J by 8 bases, with 11 bases between. Germline V gene sequence: CDR1 SEHNR, CDR2 FQNEAQ (reference sequence). CDR3 amino acids: CASSLGGLPEAFF. The CDR3 DNA reads as TGTGCCAGCAGCTTAGGGGGGCTACCAGAAGCTTTCTTT.

V is TRBV7-9 and J is TRBJ2-1; 8 bases are shared with TRBD1. Germline-derived CDR1 and CDR2 are SEHNR and FQNEAQ (reference sequence). V lost 8 bases, J lost 8 bases, and 14 bases stayed unmatched. The CDR3 spans 15 residues. The chain's CDR3 is CASYPTTGALDEQFF. Written as DNA, the CDR3 is TGTGCCAGCTATCCTACGACAGGGGCGTTGGATGAGCAGTTCTTC.

The chain joins TRBV19 to TRBJ2-3; 7 bases fit TRBD1. Germline V gives CDR1 LNHDA, CDR2 SQIVND (reference sequence). There are 15 residues in the CDR3. The V and J ends lost 5 bases and 2 bases, in that order; junction bases with no gene match: 7. CDR3 sequence (DNA): TGTGCCAGTAGTCTACAGGGGAAATTCACAGATACGCAGTATTTT. Translated, it gives CASSLQGKFTDTQYF.

This clonotype was counted at least ten times. The V and J genes are TRBV7-9 and TRBJ1-1; 10 bases line up with TRBD1. The V gene end was trimmed by 5 bases and the J gene end by 6 bases; junction bases not matched to a gene: 9. Per germline, CDR1 SEHNR and CDR2 FQNEAQ (reference sequence). The CDR3 covers 15 residues. CDR3 loop: CASSPDRGLISEAFF. As DNA, the CDR3 is TGTGCCAGCAGCCCAGACAGGGGGCTTATATCTGAAGCTTTCTTT.

As regards this clonotype: A much larger clone differs by one base, so this may be a read error. The chain links TRBV20-1 to TRBJ2-7; 12 bases match TRBD2. This CDR3 spans 13 amino acids. Per the germline V gene, CDR1 is DFQATT and CDR2 is SNEGSKA (reference sequence). Trimming cost V 2 bases and J 6 bases; bases outside gene matches: 2. This CDR3 reads CSARILAGGEQYF. The CDR3 DNA is TGCAGTGCTAGAATACTAGCGGGGGGCGAGCAGTACTTC.

This clonotype was seen at least ten times. DNA for the CDR3: TGCAGTGCTAGTTCTCTAAGCACAGATACGCAGTATTTT. Its translation: CSASSLSTDTQYF. The V and J genes are TRBV20-1 and TRBJ2-3; no definite D call. The CDR3 extends over 13 amino acids. The V end was cut by 3 bases, the J end by 0 bases, with 7 bases between. CDR1 and CDR2 (germline): DFQATT, SNEGSKA (reference sequence).

This clonotype has at least ten counts. The gene calls are TRBV27 and TRBJ1-1; D is unresolved. Trimming cost V 5 bases and J 6 bases, with 10 bases left between them. CDR3 length: 12 amino acids. Germline V gives CDR1 MNHEY, CDR2 SMNVEV (reference sequence). CDR3 sequence: CASSSRLSEAFF. Written as DNA, the CDR3 is TGTGCCAGCAGTAGCAGACTTTCTGAAGCTTTCTTT.

This rearrangement joins TRBV6-1 to TRBJ2-7; the D is unclear. The CDR3 is made up of 14 amino acids. Trimming took off 2 bases at V and 3 bases at J, with 11 bases between the two ends. CDR1 and CDR2 (germline): MNHNS, SASEGT. CDR3 bases: TGTGCCAGCAGTGAATGGCAGAATTACTACGAGCAGTACTTC. Its translation: CASSEWQNYYEQYF.

This clonotype was found a few times. The chain couples TRBV2 to TRBJ1-5; maybe TRBD1 (5 bases). The V gene lost 1 base and the J gene lost 4 bases, with 5 bases spanning the gap. The germline V gene encodes CDR1 SNHLY and CDR2 FYNNEI. The CDR3 has 13 residues. In nucleotides, the CDR3 is TGTGCCAGCAGTGAAGAGGGGAATCAGCCCCAGCATTTT. Residues: CASSEEGNQPQHF. Variable domain in full (rest from reference TRBV2 and TRBJ1-5): EPEVTQTPSHQVTQMGQEVILRCVPISNHLYFYWYRQILGQKVEFLVSFYNNEISEKSEIFDDQFSVERPDGSNFTLKIRSTKLEDSAMYFCASSEEGNQPQHFGDGTRLSIL.

This clonotype was seen ten or more times. The V gene is TRBV28, the J gene TRBJ1-5; a weak D match, TRBD1 (6 bases). The germline V and J ends were trimmed by 5 bases and 0 bases, with 11 bases remaining between them. The germline V gene encodes CDR1 MDHEN and CDR2 SYDVKM. CDR3 length: 15 residues. CDR3 sequence: CASSLRTASNQPQHF. CDR3 coding DNA: TGTGCCAGCAGTCTAAGGACAGCTAGCAATCAGCCCCAGCATTTT.

Concerning this clonotype itself: This may arise from a read error, as a much more abundant clone is one base away. This chain joins TRBV2 and TRBJ2-6; either TRBD1 or TRBD2 may supply D (5 bases each). The CDR3 is 14 amino acids. Germline CDR1 is SNHLY and CDR2 is FYNNEI. As DNA, the CDR3 is TGTGCCAGCAGCGGACTCTCTGGGGCCAACGTCCCGACTTTC. This encodes CASSGLSGANVPTF.

This clonotype appeared many times. The chain joins TRBV27 to TRBJ2-2, with 9 bases fitting TRBD1. V was pared by 5 bases and J by 4 bases, with 5 bases of the junction left unmatched. This CDR3 is 15 amino acids long. Germline V gene sequence: CDR1 MNHEY, CDR2 SMNVEV (reference sequence). CDR3 in amino acids: CASSTRQGGTGELFF. The CDR3 DNA sequence: TGTGCCAGCAGTACAAGACAGGGGGGCACCGGGGAGCTGTTTTTT.

Worth noting for this clonotype: This may stem from a read error, because a much larger clone lies one nucleotide away. Because the CDR3 is missing its conserved closing phenylalanine or tryptophan, this is likely a read error. The rearrangement links TRBV9 to TRBJ2-3; the D gene could be TRBD1 or TRBD2 (5 bases each). Germline CDR1 reads SGDLS; CDR2 reads YYNGEE. Trimming took 0 bases from V and 4 from J, leaving 15 bases between them. This CDR3 has 16 residues. The chain's CDR3 is CASSVGGVASADTQYL. The CDR3 DNA is TGTGCCAGCAGCGTAGGAGGGGTAGCATCAGCAGATACGCAGTATTTA.

With respect to this clonotype: A much larger clonotype is one base distant, so this may be a read error. The rearrangement joins TRBV28 to TRBJ2-2, with 7 bases that match TRBD1. This CDR3 spans 15 amino acids. Germline V gene lookup returns CDR1 MDHEN and CDR2 SYDVKM. V was pared by 3 bases and J by 4 bases, with 5 bases of the junction left unmatched. CDR3 sequence reads: CASSFGQVCTGELFF. The CDR3, as DNA: TGTGCCAGCAGTTTTGGACAGGTTTGCACCGGGGAGCTGTTTTTT.

This clonotype was detected ten times or more. The V call is TRBV27, the J call TRBJ2-2; the D gene is possibly TRBD2 (6 bases). This CDR3 has 14 residues. The V and J ends lost 5 bases and 16 bases respectively, with 23 bases between them. Germline V lookup: CDR1 MNHEY, CDR2 SMNVEV (reference sequence). The CDR3 loop reads CASSPRGLTSPQFF. The CDR3 DNA reads TGTGCCAGCAGTCCTAGGGGACTCACAAGCCCCCAGTTTTTT.

There are a few counts of this clonotype. The gene calls are TRBV20-1 and TRBJ2-7, with D possibly called TRBD1 or TRBD2 (5 bases each). Germline loops: CDR1 DFQATT, CDR2 SNEGSKA (reference sequence). This CDR3 spans 14 amino acids. V was pared by 0 bases and J by 2 bases, with 11 bases between. The CDR3: CSAREPGPTYEQYF. In DNA, the CDR3 is TGCAGTGCTAGAGAACCGGGGCCCACCTACGAGCAGTACTTC.

A note on this clonotype: A read error may be the cause here, since a much bigger clone is one base away. The chain uses TRBV29-1 and TRBJ2-7; TRBD1 is a possible D gene (6 bases). CDR1 SQVTM and CDR2 ANQGSEA come from the germline V gene. The CDR3 is 14 amino acids. CDR3 loop: CNVEGVGIDYEQYF. As DNA, the CDR3 is TGCAACGTTGAGGGGGTCGGTATCGACTACGAGCAGTACTTC.

Many counts were recorded for this clonotype. V and J are TRBV20-1 and TRBJ2-1; 13 positions agree with TRBD2. V lost 3 bases to trimming and J lost 7 bases; unmatched junction nucleotides: 6. The CDR3 totals 15 residues. The germline gives CDR1 DFQATT, CDR2 SNEGSKA (reference sequence). Here the CDR3 DNA reads TGCAGTGCTAGTAGACTAGCGGGGGGAAGGAATGAGCAGTTCTTC. This sequence encodes CSASRLAGGRNEQFF.

Regarding this clonotype: One base away lies a much larger clone, so this may be a sequencing read error. The rearrangement uses TRBV27 and TRBJ1-2; unclear D gene. Germline lookup yields CDR1 MNHEY and CDR2 SMNVEV (reference sequence). The CDR3 has 16 residues. The CDR3 sequence: CASRLSAPPTTYGYTF. The CDR3 region has the DNA TGTGCCAGCAGATTATCGGCCCCGCCTACCACCTATGGCTACACCTTC.

This clonotype was counted ten times or more. The chain carries TRBV7-9 and TRBJ1-1, with D possibly matching TRBD1 (5 bases). The germline gives CDR1 SEHNR, CDR2 FQNEAQ (reference sequence). V lost 8 bases, J lost 4 bases, and 14 bases lay in between. CDR3 length: 13 amino acids. CDR3 in DNA: TGTGCCAGCCTCAGGGAGTCGACCACTGAAGCTTTCTTT. Translating it yields CASLRESTTEAFF.

The chain uses TRBV4-1 and TRBJ2-3; the match to TRBD2 covers 13 bases. The CDR3 length is 18 residues. Per germline, CDR1 MGHRA and CDR2 YSYEKL. V lost 8 bases, J lost 1 base, and 12 bases stayed unmatched. CDR3 bases: TGCGCCAGCGCTACCGGGACTAGCGGGACCCGACGCACAGATACGCAGTATTTT. It encodes CASATGTSGTRRTDTQYF.

In its sample, this clonotype was seen a few times. This CDR3 is CASSQESGVGPFSYNEQFF. CDR3 bases: TGTGCCAGCAGCCAAGAGAGTGGGGTTGGGCCCTTCTCCTACAATGAGCAGTTCTTC. The genes are TRBV14 and TRBJ2-1; D remains unclear. Looked up from germline, CDR1 is SGHDN and CDR2 is FVKESK. V was trimmed by 0 bases and J by 0 bases, leaving 18 bases between them. The CDR3 is made up of 19 amino acids.

As to this clonotype: With a much larger clone just one base away, this may be a read error. This sequence joins TRBV6-1 and TRBJ2-7; D is perhaps TRBD1 or TRBD2 (5 bases each). The CDR3 runs to 15 residues. Per germline, CDR1 MNHNS and CDR2 SASEGT. CDR3 protein: CVSSVFSGTEDEQYF. The DNA of the CDR3 is TGTGTCAGCAGTGTCTTTTCCGGGACCGAGGACGAGCAGTACTTC.

This clonotype occurred many times. This chain uses TRBV6-5 with TRBJ2-7; no definite D call. The V gene's germline CDR1 is MNHEY and CDR2 SVGAGI. The CDR3 consists of 15 residues. Trimming removed 0 bases from V and 2 bases from J, with 11 bases in between. CDR3: CASSYSVDGTYEQYF. For the CDR3, the DNA is TGTGCCAGCAGTTACTCAGTGGACGGAACCTACGAGCAGTACTTC.

This clonotype was found many times. The DNA of the CDR3 is TGCGCCAGCAGTTACGGACTCTCAACTAATGAAAAACTGTTTTTT. Translated, it gives CASSYGLSTNEKLFF. This chain connects TRBV23-1 to TRBJ1-4, with no clear D. TRBV23-1 is recorded as an ORF, its role being uncertain. The CDR3 length is 15 residues. The V gene lost 5 bases and the J gene lost 0 bases, with 10 bases spanning the gap.